Below, 26 T cell receptor beta chains from the same sample are listed, as sequenced in a study of cytomegalovirus exposure and HLA in healthy donors (dated by TCRdb to about 2017). Receptor libraries were prepared by the immunoSEQ multiplex PCR assay. Sourced from immuneACCESS, this table was stored by TCRdb with only in-frame sequences that have V and J called. A share of the clones is absent; for the studies checked, an unresolved V gene accounts for under half, and the remainder has no known explanation. The sample table holds 150,000 to 200,000 clones, of which about 90% were seen once. About a tenth of the sample is held by the ten biggest clonotypes. Input material: PBMCs. The receptors originated from a woman under 30 in good health and CMV-seropositive.

The chain has TRBV7-2 and TRBJ2-3; the D gene is possibly TRBD1 (6 bases). This CDR3 has 15 amino acids. V lost 5 bases and J 2 bases, leaving 14 bases between the germline ends. Germline V gene lookup returns CDR1 SGHTA and CDR2 FQGNSA. The CDR3 here is CASSNRQGNTDTQYF. Here the CDR3 DNA reads TGTGCCAGCAGCAACCGTCAGGGGAACACAGATACGCAGTATTTT.

J is TRBJ1-4 and V is TRBV5-1, with 9 bases that match TRBD1. The germline CDR1 and CDR2 sequences are SGHRS and YFSETQ. V lost 5 bases to trimming and J lost 7 bases; unmatched junction nucleotides: 6. The CDR3 spans 14 residues. The CDR3 sequence: CASRQTGGGEKLFF. CDR3 DNA sequence: TGCGCCAGCAGACAAACAGGGGGCGGTGAAAAACTGTTTTTT.

The genes are TRBV28 and TRBJ2-3; TRBD1 is a possible D gene (6 bases). CDR1 MDHEN and CDR2 SYDVKM come from the germline V gene. Trimming left V 4 bases short and J 2 bases short, with 25 bases between. The CDR3 length is 19 residues. The CDR3 sequence: CASSYPPSPQGVDTDTQYF. The CDR3 DNA reads TGTGCCAGCAGTTACCCCCCAAGCCCACAGGGAGTTGACACAGATACGCAGTATTTT. The whole variable domain, filled in from reference TRBV28 and TRBJ2-3, reads DVKVTQSSRYLVKRTGEKVFLECVQDMDHENMFWYRQDPGLGLRLIYFSYDVKMKEKGDIPEGYSVSREKKERFSLILESASTNQTSMYLCASSYPPSPQGVDTDTQYFGPGTRLTVL.

This clone was detected once. The chain recombines TRBV19 with TRBJ1-3; TRBD1 might be the D (5 bases). The CDR3 loop spans 14 amino acids. Germline CDR1 and CDR2: LNHDA and SQIVND (reference sequence). The V gene lost 3 bases and the J gene lost 2 bases, with 8 bases spanning the gap. The CDR3 DNA reads as TGTGCCAGTAGTATCGGGGGAACTGGAAACACCATATATTTT. Amino acid sequence: CASSIGGTGNTIYF.

As for this clone: This sample includes further DNA sequences coding for the same CDR3. The chain carries TRBV27 and TRBJ2-7, with TRBD1 as a possible D gene (6 bases). Trimming took off 2 bases at V and 0 bases at J, with 8 bases between the two ends. This CDR3 contains 14 residues. Germline CDR1 is MNHEY and CDR2 is SMNVEV (reference sequence). DNA for the CDR3: TGTGCCAGCAGTTTAGAGGACAGCTCCTACGAGCAGTACTTC. Translating gives CASSLEDSSYEQYF.

This chain links TRBV14 with TRBJ2-7; the match to TRBD1 covers 7 bases. The CDR3 loop spans 13 amino acids. Looked up from germline, CDR1 is SGHDN and CDR2 is FVKESK. V trimming: 7 bases; J trimming: 6 bases; junction bases outside the gene matches: 9. The DNA of the CDR3 is TGTGCCAGCACCAGACAGGGCAGAGGCGAGCAGTACTTC. Translation: CASTRQGRGEQYF.

The chain combines TRBV6-1 with TRBJ2-7; 7 bases agree with TRBD2. The germline V gene encodes CDR1 MNHNS and CDR2 SASEGT. The CDR3 covers 18 residues. J gave up 3 bases and V 4 bases, and 18 bases lay outside the gene matches. DNA of the CDR3: TGTGCCAGCAGTGCCCGCCCCCCCAGTGGCGGGAGTATCTACGAGCAGTACTTC. It specifies CASSARPPSGGSIYEQYF.

The V call is TRBV25-1, the J call TRBJ2-2, with D maybe TRBD1 (5 bases). The length of the CDR3 is 14 residues. Trimming stripped 1 base from V and 3 bases from J, with 6 bases between. Germline V gene lookup returns CDR1 MGHDK and CDR2 SYGVNS. CDR3 amino acids: CASSESRDTGELFF. The DNA for the CDR3 is TGTGCCAGCAGTGAATCCAGGGACACCGGGGAGCTGTTTTTT.

The CDR3 reads CASRKHTEAFF. CDR3 DNA: TGTGCCAGCAGAAAGCACACTGAAGCTTTCTTT. V is TRBV2 and J is TRBJ1-1; no firm D call. Germline values: CDR1 SNHLY, CDR2 FYNNEI. V lost 6 bases to trimming and J lost 3 bases, with 5 bases between them. The CDR3 runs 11 residues.

V gene TRBV13 combines with J gene TRBJ2-4, with 11 bases identical to TRBD2. This CDR3 comprises 17 residues. Germline assignment: CDR1 PRHDT and CDR2 FYEKMQ (reference sequence). V gave up 5 bases and J gave up 4 bases; unmatched junction bases: 10. The CDR3 DNA follows: TGTGCCAGCAGCCTTACCGGGACTAGCGGCTTTAAAAACATTCAGTACTTC. Residues: CASSLTGTSGFKNIQYF.

The chain combines TRBV11-3 with TRBJ1-1; D not resolved. The CDR3 length is 12 residues. With 3 bases removed from V and 2 bases from J, the gap between germline ends came to 4 bases. Germline V gene sequence: CDR1 SGHNT, CDR2 YENEEA. The DNA of the CDR3 is TGTGCCAGCAGCTTCTCCAACACTGAAGCTTTCTTT. This codes for CASSFSNTEAFF.

The chain carries TRBV6-5 and TRBJ2-7; 9 bases fit TRBD2. This CDR3 spans 16 amino acids. Germline V gene sequence: CDR1 MNHEY, CDR2 SVGAGI. J lost 3 bases, V lost 4 bases, and 10 bases had no gene match. The CDR3 protein is CASSLAGAPKLYEQYF. The CDR3 DNA is TGTGCCAGCAGTTTAGCGGGAGCTCCAAAACTCTACGAGCAGTACTTC.

This chain connects TRBV5-1 to TRBJ2-7; tentative D call: TRBD1 (5 bases). Per the germline V gene, CDR1 is SGHRS and CDR2 is YFSETQ. CDR3 length: 13 residues. The V end was cut by 4 bases, the J end by 4 bases, with 12 bases between. CDR3 in DNA: TGCGCCAGCAGCATATACCCAGGGTACGAGCAGTACTTC. This gives the protein CASSIYPGYEQYF.

The J gene is TRBJ2-7, the V gene TRBV28, with D uncertain. The V gene's germline CDR1 is MDHEN and CDR2 SYDVKM. This CDR3 is 12 amino acids long. V gave up 4 bases and J gave up 6 bases, with 10 bases separating them. The CDR3 bases are TGTGCCAGCAGTTCCGTATGGGCCGAGCAGTACTTC. It yields the protein CASSSVWAEQYF.

This rearrangement joins TRBV6-5 to TRBJ2-7; D gene ambiguous. Germline V CDR1 and CDR2: MNHEY, SVGAGI. The CDR3 has 14 amino acids. Trimming took 4 bases from V and 2 from J, leaving 12 bases between them. Here the CDR3 DNA reads TGTGCCAGCAGTTCCGTCGAAAGCGCCTACGAGCAGTACTTC. This encodes CASSSVESAYEQYF.

The gene calls are TRBV9 and TRBJ2-7; perhaps TRBD2 as D (5 bases). Germline CDR1 is SGDLS and CDR2 is YYNGEE. The CDR3 is 14 amino acids. This chain's CDR3 is CAEIGVIASYEQYF. The CDR3 DNA reads as TGTGCAGAGATCGGGGTGATAGCCTCTTACGAGCAGTACTTC.

The chain links TRBV2 to TRBJ1-6; D gene uncertain. The CDR3 is 13 amino acids. Deletions cut 5 bases from V and 6 bases from J, with 8 bases between. The V gene's germline CDR1 is SNHLY and CDR2 FYNNEI. The CDR3 DNA follows: TGTGCCAGCAGTCAGTCTGTTAATTCACCCCTCCACTTT. Amino acids: CASSQSVNSPLHF. The full variable domain, completed using reference TRBV2 and TRBJ1-6, is EPEVTQTPSHQVTQMGQEVILRCVPISNHLYFYWYRQILGQKVEFLVSFYNNEISEKSEIFDDQFSVERPDGSNFTLKIRSTKLEDSAMYFCASSQSVNSPLHFGNGTRLTVT.

The chain couples TRBV6-6 to TRBJ2-7, with D possibly being TRBD1 (6 bases). Trimming left V 0 bases short and J 5 bases short, with 8 bases between. This CDR3 spans 13 amino acids. CDR1 MNHNY and CDR2 SVGAGI come from the germline V gene (reference sequence). CDR3 loop: CASSYSKGDEQYF. CDR3 nucleotide sequence: TGTGCCAGCAGTTACTCGAAGGGGGACGAGCAGTACTTC.

The CDR3 sequence is CASSPASDREAFF. CDR3 nucleotides: TGTGCCAGCTCACCGGCTTCTGACAGGGAAGCTTTCTTT. The chain is built from TRBV18 and TRBJ1-1; D perhaps matches TRBD1 (6 bases). Between the trimmed V and J ends, which lost 3 bases and 8 bases, there was a span of 13 bases. CDR1 and CDR2 from the germline V gene are KGHSH and LQKENI. This CDR3 spans 13 amino acids.

This rearrangement joins TRBV18 to TRBJ2-7, with a tentative D call TRBD2 (6 bases). V lost 0 bases and J 0 bases, leaving 9 bases between the germline ends. Germline CDR1 KGHSH, CDR2 LQKENI. The CDR3 spans 15 residues. DNA of the CDR3: TGTGCCAGCTCACCACCGGACGGGGGCTCCTACGAGCAGTACTTC. It specifies CASSPPDGGSYEQYF.

This clone was seen ten or more times. The rearrangement links TRBV20-1 to TRBJ2-7; TRBD2 agrees at 7 bases. V gave up 6 bases and J gave up 5 bases; unmatched junction bases: 4. This CDR3 has 11 residues. CDR1 is DFQATT, CDR2 SNEGSKA, per germline (reference sequence). CDR3 loop: CSAREYNEQYF. The CDR3 DNA reads as TGCAGTGCGCGGGAGTACAACGAGCAGTACTTC.

The chain links TRBV5-6 to TRBJ2-1; TRBD1 matches 9 bases. There are 16 residues in the CDR3. From germline, CDR1 is SGHDT and CDR2 YYEEEE. V lost 4 bases and J lost 5; bases outside the gene matches: 10. The CDR3 protein is CASSTDWDRAHNEQFF. DNA for the CDR3: TGTGCCAGCAGCACCGACTGGGACAGGGCCCACAATGAGCAGTTCTTC.

The V and J genes are TRBV7-9 and TRBJ1-1; D perhaps matches TRBD1 (5 bases). Trimming shortened V by 5 bases and J by 1 base, and 14 bases separated the two germline ends. The CDR3 is made up of 15 amino acids. Germline CDR1 reads SEHNR; CDR2 reads FQNEAQ (reference sequence). The CDR3: CASSLGGGRNTEAFF. The CDR3 DNA reads TGTGCCAGCAGCCTCGGGGGAGGGCGGAACACTGAAGCTTTCTTT.

This clone was observed a single time. V and J are TRBV1 and TRBJ1-5; the table's D call, TRBD1, has no DNA check behind it. TRBV1 is assigned pseudogene status. The CDR3 sequence is 19 residues long. CDR3 loop: CTSRQETGGFTSGNQPQHF. For the CDR3, the DNA is TGCACCAGCAGGCAGGAGACAGGGGGGTTTACGTCGGGCAATCAGCCCCAGCATTTT.

Notes on this clone: At the DNA level, this CDR3 is encoded by other sequences in the same sample as well. The V and J genes are TRBV19 and TRBJ2-7; D perhaps matches TRBD1 (5 bases). This CDR3 has 11 amino acids. CDR1 and CDR2 (germline): LNHDA, SQIVND (reference sequence). V was shortened by 6 bases and J by 4 bases, with 7 bases between the two germline ends. The CDR3 DNA follows: TGTGCCAGTAGCGACAGTTACGAGCAGTACTTC. This sequence encodes CASSDSYEQYF.

The chain is built from TRBV15 and TRBJ1-4; no clear D. The CDR3 is 12 residues long. Germline CDR1 is LNHNV and CDR2 is YYDKDF (reference sequence). V gave up 5 bases and J gave up 5 bases, with 6 bases separating them. The CDR3 sequence: CATSESNEKLFF. The CDR3 bases are TGTGCCACCAGCGAAAGCAATGAAAAACTGTTTTTT.